This T cell receptor (beta chain) appears in the sequencing data of a study of blood T cell repertoires in COVID-19. Looking at the study overall: Italy, Spain and the United States were the sources of the convalescent and acute COVID-19 samples. The analysed material was cDNA or gDNA that came from T cells, B-cell-depleted T cells, or PBMCs.

In the original workflow: Cell counts per sample came from amplifying reference gene primers. Using immunoSEQ multiplex PCR, the repertoire was profiled, and TCRdb retains in-frame clones only, with some absent. The V and J calls and the clone size are those of that table, but D and trimming were determined from the DNA. The table has under 65,000 clones, roughly 84% seen once. The germline gives CDR1 LGHDT, CDR2 YNNKEL (reference sequence). Trimming cost V 3 bases and J 4 bases, with 7 bases left between them. This CDR3 is 13 amino acids long. This sequence was found in a woman aged 60-75 years with acute or convalescent COVID-19. The sequenced sample consisted of peripheral blood. The chain combines TRBV3-1 (or the pseudogene TRBV3-2) with TRBJ2-1; D is uncertain. The DNA for the CDR3 is TGTGCCAGCAGCCACCCAAATTACAATGAGCAGTTCTTC. Translated, it gives CASSHPNYNEQFF.